These 30 T cell receptor beta chains were sequenced from one sample in a study of cytomegalovirus exposure and HLA in healthy donors. Data came from immunoSEQ multiplex PCR; TCRdb stores just in-frame clones and leaves some out. The repertoire holds under 250,000 clones, around 80% seen once, with less than 1.5% in the top ten. Sequencing was done on a sample of PBMCs. The receptor source for this set is a young woman in good health and CMV-seronegative.

CDR3 in amino acids: CASTKGGRNREGEQFF. The CDR3 DNA sequence: TGTGCCAGCACCAAGGGGGGGCGAAATCGAGAAGGGGAGCAGTTCTTC. V is TRBV5-4 and J is TRBJ2-1; tentative D call: TRBD2 (7 bases). Trimming removed 6 bases from V and 10 bases from J, with 26 bases in between. Germline assignment: CDR1 SGHNT and CDR2 YYREEE (reference sequence). CDR3 length: 16 amino acids.

The chain couples TRBV7-2 to TRBJ1-5, with D maybe TRBD1 (6 bases). The length of the CDR3 is 14 residues. Germline loops: CDR1 SGHTA, CDR2 FQGNSA. Trimming left V 2 bases short and J 6 bases short, with 11 bases between. CDR3 amino acids: CASSLSQGSQPQHF. The CDR3 DNA is TGTGCCAGCAGCTTATCTCAGGGGTCTCAGCCCCAGCATTTT.

J is TRBJ1-1 and V is TRBV27; D might be TRBD1 (6 bases). The CDR3 is 14 amino acids. Germline V CDR1 and CDR2: MNHEY, SMNVEV (reference sequence). V was shortened by 3 bases and J by 5 bases, with 13 bases between the two germline ends. As DNA, the CDR3 is TGTGCCAGCAGTTTCCCAGGGGCGAGGACTGAAGCTTTCTTT. Protein sequence: CASSFPGARTEAFF.

The chain employs TRBV12-5 and TRBJ2-1; 13 bases map to TRBD2. V shed 6 bases, J shed 6 bases, and the junction held 5 bases outside the gene matches. CDR3 length: 15 amino acids. CDR1 and CDR2 from the germline V gene are LGHNT and FRNRAP. As DNA, the CDR3 is TGTGCTAGTGGCTCGGGGACTAGCGGGATCAATGAGCAGTTCTTC. This gives the protein CASGSGTSGINEQFF.

This clone is a singleton in its sample. The genes are TRBV6-5 and TRBJ1-5; 8 nucleotides align to TRBD1. The J segment lost 4 bases and the V segment lost 6 bases, leaving 8 bases of the junction unmatched. This CDR3 spans 15 amino acids. CDR1 is MNHEY, CDR2 SVGAGI, per germline. The CDR3 DNA reads as TGTGCCAGCAGGCCTCACAGGGGGGGGAATCAGCCCCAGCATTTT. It yields the protein CASRPHRGGNQPQHF.

The chain employs TRBV19 and TRBJ2-3, with 12 bases matching TRBD2. Trimming took 9 bases from V and 2 from J; bases not matched to a gene: 9. The germline CDR1 and CDR2 sequences are LNHDA and SQIVND (reference sequence). This CDR3 comprises 16 residues. CDR3 bases: TGTGCCAGCCGCAGGGCTAGCGGGAGGGACACAGATACGCAGTATTTT. It encodes CASRRASGRDTDTQYF.

This clone was picked up one time. The CDR3 is CASSTTGYNEQFF. The DNA of the CDR3 is TGTGCCAGCAGTACTACAGGGTACAATGAGCAGTTCTTC. The chain couples TRBV6-1 to TRBJ2-1, with D perhaps TRBD1 (6 bases). Deletions cut 5 bases from V and 4 bases from J, with 9 bases between. From germline, CDR1 is MNHNS and CDR2 SASEGT. CDR3 length: 13 amino acids.

This rearrangement joins TRBV30 to TRBJ2-7; D may be TRBD1 (6 bases). This CDR3 spans 14 amino acids. CDR1 and CDR2 (germline): GTSNPN, SVGIG (reference sequence). V was pared by 6 bases and J by 2 bases, with 17 bases between. The CDR3 DNA follows: TGTGCCTGCCCCCTGAGGGGGTCACCCTACGAGCAGTACTTC. Translated, it gives CACPLRGSPYEQYF.

The J gene is TRBJ1-5, the V gene TRBV10-3, with D tentatively TRBD1 (5 bases). The CDR3 loop spans 14 amino acids. V was pared by 3 bases and J by 4 bases, with 10 bases between. Germline CDR1 reads ENHRY; CDR2 reads SYGVKD. The CDR3 loop is CAISDWAGNQPQHF. CDR3 DNA sequence: TGTGCCATCAGTGACTGGGCAGGGAATCAGCCCCAGCATTTT.

The chain links TRBV29-1 to TRBJ1-1; 9 nucleotides agree with TRBD1. After removal of 1 base from V and 5 bases from J, the junction contained 2 bases not matched to a gene. The germline V gene has CDR1 SQVTM and CDR2 ANQGSEA. This CDR3 spans 13 amino acids. The CDR3 loop reads CSVEGQGGTEAFF. CDR3 nucleotide sequence: TGCAGCGTTGAAGGACAGGGGGGGACTGAAGCTTTCTTT.

The rearrangement links TRBV29-1 to TRBJ2-7; tentative D call: TRBD1 (6 bases). This CDR3 is built from 14 residues. V gave up 6 bases and J gave up 2 bases, with 17 bases separating them. The germline V gene has CDR1 SQVTM and CDR2 ANQGSEA. CDR3: CSVEEVRGTYEQYF. The CDR3 nucleotides are TGCAGCGTGGAGGAGGTCAGGGGAACCTACGAGCAGTACTTC.

The chain combines TRBV5-1 with TRBJ2-7; possible D gene TRBD2, 6 bases. CDR3 length equals 14 residues. Per the germline V gene, CDR1 is SGHRS and CDR2 is YFSETQ. Trimming pared 0 bases from V and 9 bases from J, leaving 16 bases between. The CDR3 loop is CASSLASAPGGQYF. As DNA, the CDR3 is TGCGCCAGCAGCTTGGCTAGCGCTCCCGGGGGGCAGTACTTC. The complete variable domain, with remaining parts taken from reference TRBV5-1 and TRBJ2-7, reads KAGVTQTPRYLIKTRGQQVTLSCSPISGHRSVSWYQQTPGQGLQFLFEYFSETQRNKGNFPGRFSGRQFSNSRSEMNVSTLELGDSALYLCASSLASAPGGQYFGPGTRLTVT.

This clone showed up just a few times. The rearrangement uses TRBV9 and TRBJ1-5; D gene ambiguous. The CDR3 has 14 residues. Trimming left V 0 bases short and J 3 bases short, with 7 bases between. The germline CDR1 and CDR2 sequences are SGDLS and YYNGEE. CDR3 DNA sequence: TGTGCCAGCAGCGTAGATTACACCAATCAGCCCCAGCATTTT. Protein: CASSVDYTNQPQHF.

The genes are TRBV9 and TRBJ2-1, with TRBD1 matching 8 bases. The CDR3 sequence is 13 residues long. Germline V gene lookup returns CDR1 SGDLS and CDR2 YYNGEE. V dropped 10 bases and J dropped 0; count of bases not matched to a gene: 3. CDR3 in amino acids: CAAGTGSYNEQFF. CDR3 coding DNA: TGTGCCGCCGGGACAGGCTCCTACAATGAGCAGTTCTTC.

This clone has more than one count but fewer than ten. The chain has TRBV10-1 and TRBJ1-1; no clear D gene. Germline assignment: CDR1 WNHNN and CDR2 SYGVQD (reference sequence). V lost 5 bases and J lost 1, with 8 bases in between. The CDR3 consists of 13 residues. CDR3 coding DNA: TGCGCCAGCAGTAGTCCAGGGAACACTGAAGCTTTCTTT. Its translation: CASSSPGNTEAFF.

The count of this clone is one. This rearrangement joins TRBV6-5 to TRBJ1-1; no clear D. Germline loops: CDR1 MNHEY, CDR2 SVGAGI. The CDR3 loop spans 13 amino acids. The ends were cut back, 6 bases at V and 6 bases at J, with 14 bases in the middle. The CDR3 loop reads CASSSPKYAEAFF. CDR3 DNA: TGTGCCAGCAGCAGTCCAAAGTACGCTGAAGCTTTCTTT.

This chain connects TRBV18 to TRBJ1-6; D gene uncertain. V lost 3 bases, J lost 13 bases, and 10 bases lay in between. CDR3 size: 12 residues. The V gene's germline CDR1 is KGHSH and CDR2 LQKENI. DNA for the CDR3: TGTGCCAGCTCACCCCTTAGTTGGCCCCTCCACTTT. Amino acids: CASSPLSWPLHF. The variable domain in full, with the rest retrieved from reference TRBV18 and TRBJ1-6, is NAGVMQNPRHLVRRRGQEARLRCSPMKGHSHVYWYRQLPEEGLKFMVYLQKENIIDESGMPKERFSAEFPKEGPSILRIQQVVRGDSAAYFCASSPLSWPLHFGNGTRLTVT.

The rearrangement joins TRBV28 to TRBJ1-5, with D perhaps matching TRBD1 (5 bases). Trimming stripped 6 bases from V and 7 bases from J, with 13 bases between. Looked up from germline, CDR1 is MDHEN and CDR2 is SYDVKM. This CDR3 is 13 amino acids long. CDR3 sequence (DNA): TGTGCCAGCAGGATCAGGTGGGGCCAGCCCCAGCATTTT. It yields the protein CASRIRWGQPQHF.

The rearrangement links TRBV5-1 to TRBJ2-2; D might be TRBD2 (6 bases). This CDR3 has 19 amino acids. Germline values: CDR1 SGHRS, CDR2 YFSETQ. The V gene lost 0 bases and the J gene lost 2 bases, with 20 bases spanning the gap. The chain's CDR3 is CASSLEGLLLAGNTGELFF. CDR3 nucleotides: TGCGCCAGCAGCTTGGAGGGCCTTCTACTAGCCGGAAACACCGGGGAGCTGTTTTTT.

The gene calls are TRBV5-8 and TRBJ1-4, with TRBD1 as a possible D gene (6 bases). V was cut by 3 bases and J by 7 bases, with 16 bases left in between. This CDR3 region has 15 residues. The germline gives CDR1 SGHTS, CDR2 YDEGEE. CDR3 DNA: TGTGCCAGCAGCTCCCAGGGGCTGTCGAGTGAAAAACTGTTTTTT. It encodes CASSSQGLSSEKLFF.

The chain recombines TRBV2 with TRBJ1-5, with 7 bases identical to TRBD1. The ends lost 5 bases at V and 1 base at J; junction bases unmatched: 5. Germline CDR1 reads SNHLY; CDR2 reads FYNNEI. CDR3 size: 15 residues. CDR3 region: CASSREGASNQPQHF. CDR3 nucleotide sequence: TGTGCCAGCAGTAGAGAGGGGGCAAGCAATCAGCCCCAGCATTTT.

The CDR3 sequence is CASRSPRQGQSNQPQHF. CDR3 coding DNA: TGTGCCAGCAGATCTCCCAGACAGGGCCAGAGCAATCAGCCCCAGCATTTT. The rearrangement links TRBV28 to TRBJ1-5, with 7 bases that match TRBD1. The germline CDR1 and CDR2 sequences are MDHEN and SYDVKM. The CDR3 sequence is 17 residues long. J gave up 1 base and V 6 bases, and 12 bases lay outside the gene matches.

V gene TRBV7-6 combines with J gene TRBJ2-2; 7 bases fit TRBD1. V gave up 2 bases and J gave up 3 bases; unmatched junction bases: 3. CDR1 and CDR2 from the germline V gene are SGHVS and FNYEAQ. CDR3 size: 15 residues. The CDR3 region has the DNA TGTGCCAGCAGCTTAAAGACAGGGCACACCGGGGAGCTGTTTTTT. Its translation: CASSLKTGHTGELFF.

This chain links TRBV6-5 with TRBJ1-5, with 7 positions matching TRBD1. The trim removed 4 bases at V and 6 bases at J, leaving 3 bases unmatched. CDR3 size: 13 residues. In germline, CDR1 is MNHEY, CDR2 SVGAGI. The CDR3 DNA sequence: TGTGCCAGCAGTTTTCAGGGGGGTCAGCCCCAGCATTTT. Protein product: CASSFQGGQPQHF.

The chain is built from TRBV4-1 and TRBJ2-7; 11 bases map to TRBD2. Germline V CDR1 and CDR2: MGHRA, YSYEKL. The CDR3 totals 15 residues. V shed 1 base, J shed 6 bases, and the junction held 5 bases outside the gene matches. Here the CDR3 DNA reads TGCGCCAGCAGCCAAGCTTCCGGACTAGCGGGCGAGCAGTACTTC. It is translated as CASSQASGLAGEQYF.

This clone was recorded a few times. The chain carries TRBV7-2 and TRBJ2-7; 10 positions agree with TRBD2. This CDR3 has 18 residues. The trim removed 3 bases at V and 1 base at J, leaving 12 bases unmatched. Germline V CDR1 and CDR2: SGHTA, FQGNSA. CDR3 DNA: TGTGCCAGCAGCTTGATTGTTGGGGTAGCGGGAGGATCCTACGAGCAGTACTTC. It is translated as CASSLIVGVAGGSYEQYF.

The chain has TRBV5-4 and TRBJ1-5; 7 bases line up with TRBD1. CDR3 size: 14 residues. CDR1 is SGHNT and CDR2 is YYREEE in the germline V gene (reference sequence). The V segment lost 5 bases and the J segment 2 bases; nucleotides outside the gene matches: 4. CDR3: CASSFQGGNQPQHF. The CDR3 nucleotides read TGTGCCAGCAGTTTTCAGGGGGGCAATCAGCCCCAGCATTTT.

The V call is TRBV2, the J call TRBJ2-4; 10 bases fit TRBD1. From germline, CDR1 is SNHLY and CDR2 FYNNEI. Trimming at V came to 8 bases and at J to 3 bases, leaving 7 bases not matched to a gene. This CDR3 contains 15 residues. CDR3 DNA sequence: TGTGCCAGCGGTGGGGACAGGGGATACAAAAACATTCAGTACTTC. Encoded protein: CASGGDRGYKNIQYF.

About this clone itself: This CDR3 is also generated by other DNA sequences in the sample. This chain links TRBV6-5 with TRBJ2-7, with no clear D. Trimming pared 4 bases from V and 2 bases from J, leaving 3 bases between. The CDR3 has 11 amino acids. CDR1 and CDR2 (germline): MNHEY, SVGAGI. CDR3: CASSSTYEQYF. The CDR3 region has the DNA TGTGCCAGCAGTTCAACCTACGAGCAGTACTTC.

In nucleotides, the CDR3 is TGTGCCAGCAGTTTAGCGGAGGCCTACGAGCAGTACTTC. Amino acid sequence: CASSLAEAYEQYF. The rearrangement joins TRBV27 to TRBJ2-7; perhaps TRBD2 as D (5 bases). This CDR3 is 13 amino acids long. V was clipped by 2 bases and J by 2 bases, with 7 bases between them. CDR1 is MNHEY and CDR2 is SMNVEV in the germline V gene (reference sequence).